This record covers a single TCR beta chain. Its antigen is as yet unknown. The source of the sample is a study of graft-versus-host responses after intestinal transplantation. Generated by immunoSEQ multiplex PCR, the TCRdb table keeps only in-frame clones and is missing some. The sample holds about 100,000 clones, about 90% seen once. The germline CDR1 and CDR2 sequences are MDHEN and SYDVKM. The V and J ends lost 10 bases and 5 bases, in that order; junction bases with no gene match: 15. This CDR3 is 15 amino acids long. The sample consisted of unstimulated CD4+ T cells sorted from spleen or lymph node cells, taken before transplant. This TCR derives from a human donor who was the organ donor for an intestinal transplant. The rearrangement links TRBV28 to TRBJ1-1, with 8 bases matching TRBD1. The CDR3 coding sequence is TGTGCCATCCTCGAGCAGGGGGCAAGGAGGACTGAAGCTTTCTTT. It specifies CAILEQGARRTEAFF.